Presented here are 21 T cell receptor beta chains from one specimen sequenced in a study of blood T cell repertoires in COVID-19. Only in-frame clones appear in the TCRdb table, and some are missing; sequencing was by immunoSEQ multiplex PCR. Counted here are a few hundred thousand clones, 88% occurring once; the ten biggest clones make up 5.5% to 8%. The sequenced sample was peripheral blood. These TCRs come from a woman in her twenties or thirties who had recovered from COVID-19.

The V call is TRBV28, the J call TRBJ2-7; TRBD1 agrees at 8 bases. The V segment lost 10 bases and the J segment 2 bases; nucleotides outside the gene matches: 7. Germline loops: CDR1 MDHEN, CDR2 SYDVKM. The CDR3 spans 13 residues. The chain's CDR3 is CATGRDRPYEQYF. In DNA form, the CDR3 reads TGTGCCACCGGCCGGGACAGGCCCTACGAGCAGTACTTC.

This clone was found once. The rearrangement links TRBV7-8 to TRBJ1-5; 8 bases agree with TRBD1. CDR1 is SGHVS and CDR2 is FQNEAQ in the germline V gene. The CDR3 is 14 amino acids. V trimming: 1 base; J trimming: 4 bases; junction bases outside the gene matches: 0. The CDR3 DNA sequence: TGTGCCAGCAGCTTAGGGACAGGGAATCAGCCCCAGCATTTT. Protein product: CASSLGTGNQPQHF.

This chain joins TRBV3-1 (or the pseudogene TRBV3-2) and TRBJ1-4; D is possibly TRBD1 (5 bases). The V gene's germline CDR1 is LGHDT and CDR2 YNNKEL (reference sequence). The ends were cut back, 2 bases at V and 5 bases at J, with 9 bases in the middle. This CDR3 contains 14 residues. The CDR3 DNA sequence: TGTGCCAGCAGCCAACACGACAGAAATGAAAAACTGTTTTTT. Translated, it gives CASSQHDRNEKLFF.

This rearrangement joins TRBV7-3 to TRBJ2-3; 12 nucleotides agree with TRBD2. The germline gives CDR1 SGHTA, CDR2 FQGTGA. The J segment lost 2 bases and the V segment lost 4 bases, leaving 1 base of the junction unmatched. The CDR3 consists of 15 residues. The CDR3 loop is CASSSSGGATDTQYF. DNA of the CDR3: TGTGCCAGCAGCTCTAGCGGGGGGGCCACAGATACGCAGTATTTT.

This clone was detected only a few times. This chain connects TRBV4-1 to TRBJ1-1; 8 bases line up with TRBD1. The CDR3 has 14 residues. Germline CDR1 reads MGHRA; CDR2 reads YSYEKL. The ends lost 4 bases at V and 2 bases at J; junction bases unmatched: 3. The DNA for the CDR3 is TGCGCCAGCAGCCGAGGACAGGGAAACACTGAAGCTTTCTTT. Its translation: CASSRGQGNTEAFF.

This clone was seen just once. This chain links TRBV16 with TRBJ1-3; D remains unclear. The V gene's germline CDR1 is KGHSY and CDR2 FQNENV. The ends were cut back, 2 bases at V and 4 bases at J, with 6 bases in the middle. CDR3 size: 13 residues. The CDR3 DNA reads TGTGCCAGCAGCCAAGTCTTGGGAAACACCATATATTTT. Protein sequence: CASSQVLGNTIYF.

The V and J genes are TRBV2 and TRBJ2-5; TRBD2 agrees at 14 bases. V lost 6 bases to trimming and J lost 4 bases; unmatched junction nucleotides: 1. This CDR3 region has 14 residues. Germline loops: CDR1 SNHLY, CDR2 FYNNEI. The CDR3 loop reads CASSGTSGGETQYF. For the CDR3, the DNA is TGTGCCAGCAGCGGGACTAGCGGGGGAGAGACCCAGTACTTC.

The V call is TRBV7-9, the J call TRBJ1-4, with 9 positions matching TRBD1. CDR1 and CDR2 (germline): SEHNR, FQNEAQ (reference sequence). V lost 2 bases and J lost 5; bases outside the gene matches: 6. There are 16 residues in the CDR3. CDR3 residues: CASSLTTGTGNEKLFF. CDR3 sequence (DNA): TGTGCCAGCAGCTTAACCACCGGGACAGGGAATGAAAAACTGTTTTTT.

This chain uses TRBV7-9 with TRBJ1-2; the D is unclear. Per germline, CDR1 SEHNR and CDR2 FQNEAQ (reference sequence). The germline V and J ends were trimmed by 4 bases and 5 bases, with 8 bases remaining between them. The CDR3 is made up of 12 amino acids. The CDR3 sequence is CASSWTEYGYTF. The DNA of the CDR3 is TGTGCCAGCAGCTGGACTGAGTATGGCTACACCTTC.

The chain carries TRBV9 and TRBJ1-1; D is unclear. Trimming removed 0 bases from V and 6 bases from J, with 12 bases in between. CDR3 size: 14 residues. Germline V lookup: CDR1 SGDLS, CDR2 YYNGEE. The CDR3 nucleotides are TGTGCCAGCAGCGTAGTACAGATAGGCGCTGAAGCTTTCTTT. This encodes CASSVVQIGAEAFF.

The chain is built from TRBV2 and TRBJ1-4; D ambiguous. Germline values: CDR1 SNHLY, CDR2 FYNNEI. V shed 5 bases and J shed 2 bases, with 9 bases lying between them. This CDR3 has 14 residues. This CDR3 reads CASSYRETNEKLFF. For the CDR3, the DNA is TGTGCCAGCAGTTACCGGGAGACTAATGAAAAACTGTTTTTT.

The chain recombines TRBV24-1 with TRBJ1-5; maybe TRBD1 (5 bases). Germline V gene lookup returns CDR1 KGHDR and CDR2 SFDVKD. CDR3 length: 16 amino acids. V shed 2 bases and J shed 3 bases, with 13 bases lying between them. CDR3 in DNA: TGTGCCACCAGTGATTCAGACCAGGGCGACAATCAGCCCCAGCATTTT. It yields the protein CATSDSDQGDNQPQHF.

The chain has TRBV5-6 and TRBJ2-3, with 7 nucleotides matching TRBD2. V lost 2 bases, J lost 3 bases, and 6 bases stayed unmatched. The CDR3 spans 15 residues. Looked up from germline, CDR1 is SGHDT and CDR2 is YYEEEE. DNA of the CDR3: TGTGCCAGCAGCTTCGGGGGGAGTAGGACAGATACGCAGTATTTT. Its translation is CASSFGGSRTDTQYF.

This CDR3 reads CASSKLHPTGQPGGTDTQYF. The CDR3 DNA is TGTGCCAGCAGCAAGCTACATCCGACGGGACAGCCCGGCGGGACAGATACGCAGTATTTT. This chain uses TRBV21-1 with TRBJ2-3; the tabulated D call, TRBD1, remains unverified against the DNA. TRBV21-1 is a recognized pseudogene. This CDR3 is built from 20 residues.

The rearrangement uses TRBV6-5 and TRBJ1-1; a weak D match, TRBD1 (5 bases). This CDR3 has 13 amino acids. Trimming left V 4 bases short and J 8 bases short, with 14 bases between. Germline V CDR1 and CDR2: MNHEY, SVGAGI. Here the CDR3 DNA reads TGTGCCAGCAGTTCGGGTTGGGACTCCGAAGCTTTCTTT. As protein: CASSSGWDSEAFF.

The chain employs TRBV28 and TRBJ2-3, with a possible D match to TRBD2 (7 bases). Trimming removed 10 bases at V and 2 bases at J, with 16 bases between. Germline loops: CDR1 MDHEN, CDR2 SYDVKM. CDR3 length equals 14 residues. CDR3 sequence reads: CAIAGAIHTDTQYF. The CDR3 DNA reads as TGTGCCATCGCGGGGGCTATCCACACAGATACGCAGTATTTT.

In the case of this clone: In the same sample, other DNA sequences code for this CDR3. The gene calls are TRBV29-1 and TRBJ2-7, with 7 nucleotides matching TRBD1. CDR1 and CDR2 from the germline V gene are SQVTM and ANQGSEA. CDR3 size: 13 residues. Losses at the gene ends were 6 bases for V and 2 bases for J; bases not matched to a gene: 7. The CDR3 nucleotides read TGCAGCGTCACCGGCCAGGGGGCCTACGAGCAGTACTTC. Protein product: CSVTGQGAYEQYF.

The J gene is TRBJ2-7, the V gene TRBV7-8; D uncertain. Germline CDR1 and CDR2: SGHVS and FQNEAQ. CDR3 length equals 13 residues. Trimming pared 3 bases from V and 0 bases from J, leaving 6 bases between. CDR3 sequence reads: CASSLYNSYEQYF. CDR3 nucleotide sequence: TGTGCCAGCAGCTTGTACAACTCCTACGAGCAGTACTTC.

V usage is TRBV20-1 and J usage is TRBJ2-1; 9 nucleotides agree with TRBD1. Germline CDR1 DFQATT, CDR2 SNEGSKA (reference sequence). V lost 6 bases and J lost 3; bases outside the gene matches: 12. This CDR3 region has 16 residues. CDR3 nucleotide sequence: TGCAGTGCAAGTCACCCGGCGACAGGGGGCTACAATGAGCAGTTCTTC. Its translation is CSASHPATGGYNEQFF.

The rearrangement uses TRBV29-1 and TRBJ1-5; 10 positions match TRBD1. The trim removed 6 bases at V and 5 bases at J, leaving 4 bases unmatched. CDR3 length: 13 amino acids. CDR1 SQVTM and CDR2 ANQGSEA come from the germline V gene. The CDR3 spells CSVRTGGDQPQHF. CDR3 DNA sequence: TGCAGCGTCCGGACAGGGGGGGATCAGCCCCAGCATTTT.

The chain is built from TRBV3-1 (or the pseudogene TRBV3-2) and TRBJ2-2, with 10 bases that match TRBD1. V gave up 5 bases and J gave up 6 bases; unmatched junction bases: 6. The length of the CDR3 is 15 residues. Germline assignment: CDR1 LGHDT and CDR2 YNNKEL (reference sequence). The DNA of the CDR3 is TGTGCCAGCAGCGCCCGGGACAGGGGCCCCGGGGAGCTGTTTTTT. Its protein product is CASSARDRGPGELFF.